Given below is one TCR beta chain in context. Its antigen is not known. This sample was taken from a study of shared clonotypes between healthy human individuals. Study-level background: The plates for each donor numbered three CD4 naive, three CD4 memory, two CD8 naive and one CD8 memory. Study-wide points: Against clonotypes common to all four donors, non-shared ones had lower generation probabilities. Clonotype sharing among donors likely depends on sequencing depth.

Here immunoSEQ multiplex PCR was the method, and the copy in TCRdb shows in-frame clones only, minus some. The table has roughly 2.2 million clones, 85% to 95% seen once; the top ten hold approximately 0.39%. The source of this sequence is a man between 18 and 35 years old in good health. Some clones in this sample may be carry-over from other donors' samples. The sequencing input was naive CD4+ T cells from PBMCs. As for subset: CD45RA+ positively selected.

CDR3 bases: TGCGCCAGCAGCTTGGAGGATTCCTCCTACAATGAGCAGTTCTTC. Protein: CASSLEDSSYNEQFF. This rearrangement joins TRBV5-1 to TRBJ2-1, with D uncertain. The CDR3 totals 15 residues. V was cut by 0 bases and J by 0 bases, with 7 bases left in between. The V gene's germline CDR1 is SGHRS and CDR2 YFSETQ.